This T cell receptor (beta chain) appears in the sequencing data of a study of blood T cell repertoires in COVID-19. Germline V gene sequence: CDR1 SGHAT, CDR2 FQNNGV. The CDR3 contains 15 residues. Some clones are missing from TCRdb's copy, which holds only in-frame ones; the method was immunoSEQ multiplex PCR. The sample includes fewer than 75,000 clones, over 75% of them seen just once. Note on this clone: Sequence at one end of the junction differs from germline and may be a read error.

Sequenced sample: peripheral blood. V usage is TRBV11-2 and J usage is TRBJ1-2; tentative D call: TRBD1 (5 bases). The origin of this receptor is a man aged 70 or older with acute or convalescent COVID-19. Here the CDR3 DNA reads TGTGCCAGCAGCTTCATTACGGGGGACCAGGGACCCACCCTCTTC. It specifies CASSFITGDQGPTLF.